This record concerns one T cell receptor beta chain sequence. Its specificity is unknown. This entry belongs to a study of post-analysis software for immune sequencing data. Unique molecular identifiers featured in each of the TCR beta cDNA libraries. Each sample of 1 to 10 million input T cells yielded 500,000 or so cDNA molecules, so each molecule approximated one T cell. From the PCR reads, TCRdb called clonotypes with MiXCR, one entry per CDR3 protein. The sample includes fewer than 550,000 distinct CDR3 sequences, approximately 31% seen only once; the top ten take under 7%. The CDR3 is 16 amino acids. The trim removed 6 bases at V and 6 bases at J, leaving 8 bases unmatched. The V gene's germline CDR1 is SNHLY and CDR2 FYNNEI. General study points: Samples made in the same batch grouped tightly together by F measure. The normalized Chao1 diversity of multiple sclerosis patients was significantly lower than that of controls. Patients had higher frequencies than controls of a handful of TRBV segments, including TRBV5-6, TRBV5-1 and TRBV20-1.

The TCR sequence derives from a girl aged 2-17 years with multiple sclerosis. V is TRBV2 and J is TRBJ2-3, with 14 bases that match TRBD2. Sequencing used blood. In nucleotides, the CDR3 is TGTGCCAGCAGCGAGGGACTAGCGGGGGAATGGGATACGCAGTATTTT. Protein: CASSEGLAGEWDTQYF.